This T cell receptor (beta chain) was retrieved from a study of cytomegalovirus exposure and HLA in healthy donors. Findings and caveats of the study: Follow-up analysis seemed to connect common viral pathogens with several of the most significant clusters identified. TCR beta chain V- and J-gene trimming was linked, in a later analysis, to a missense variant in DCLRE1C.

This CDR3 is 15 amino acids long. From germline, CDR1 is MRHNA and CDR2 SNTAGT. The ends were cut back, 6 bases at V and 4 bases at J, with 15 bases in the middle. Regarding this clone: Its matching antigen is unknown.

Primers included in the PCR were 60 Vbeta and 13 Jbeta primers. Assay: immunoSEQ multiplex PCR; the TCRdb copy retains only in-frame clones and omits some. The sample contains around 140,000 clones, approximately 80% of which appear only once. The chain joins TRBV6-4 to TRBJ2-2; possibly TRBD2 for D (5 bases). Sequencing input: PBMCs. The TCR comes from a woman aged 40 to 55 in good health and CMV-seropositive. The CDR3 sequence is CASSRLGGPTGELFF. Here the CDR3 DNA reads TGTGCCAGCAGCCGCCTAGGAGGTCCCACCGGGGAGCTGTTTTTT.